This T cell receptor (beta chain) appears in the sequencing data of a study of T cells after yellow fever vaccination. On this clonotype itself: Its specificity is unknown.

TCRdb passed the 5' RACE reads through MiXCR, listing each CDR3 protein once. The sample records hundreds of thousands of distinct CDR3 sequences, around 4% being singletons. General study findings and limits: Clonotypes found in both CD4 and CD8 compartments made up a small share.

Germline V gives CDR1 MNHEY, CDR2 SMNVEV (reference sequence). The CDR3 extends over 15 amino acids. V was pared by 3 bases and J by 3 bases, with 12 bases between. The chain recombines TRBV27 with TRBJ1-5; D unclear. The receptor's source is a man in his late teens or twenties who received the YFV17D yellow fever vaccine. This sample comprised PBMCs, obtained on the day of the yellow fever booster vaccination. The CDR3 here is CASSLEGPHNQPQHF. The CDR3 DNA is TGTGCCAGCAGTTTGGAGGGCCCCCACAATCAGCCCCAGCATTTT.